Sequencing of this TCR beta chain was carried out in a study of T cell responses to AZD1222 COVID-19 vaccine. Study-level findings and limits: Repertoire samples came only from after the peak T cell response.

Clones were sequenced by immunoSEQ multiplex PCR, and TCRdb holds only the in-frame ones, with some missing. The sample records nearly 95,000 clones, nearly 90% being singletons. A remark on this clone: Its antigen remains unknown.

V was clipped by 10 bases and J by 5 bases, with 17 bases between them. Germline CDR1 is LNHDA and CDR2 is SQIVND (reference sequence). The CDR3 is 13 amino acids. J is TRBJ1-2 and V is TRBV19; maybe TRBD1 (6 bases). The clonotype was recovered from an adult in good health. This material consisted of peripheral blood, taken on day 0 of AZD1222 vaccination. The CDR3 spells CATQAGTYYGYTF. In DNA, the CDR3 is TGTGCCACCCAAGCGGGGACATATTATGGCTACACCTTC.